These 26 T cell receptor beta chains came from one sample sequenced in a study of shared clonotypes between healthy human individuals. Profiled with immunoSEQ multiplex PCR; TCRdb holds only in-frame clones, not every one. Of around 2.5 million clones listed, 90% to 95% were seen once; the top ten hold roughly 0.39%. Material for sequencing was naive CD4+ T cells from PBMCs. Subset: CD45RA+ positively selected. The receptors were gathered from a man between 18 and 29 years old in good health. Some clones in this sample may be carry-over from other donors' samples.

The chain couples TRBV11-2 to TRBJ2-7; 7 nucleotides align to TRBD1. This CDR3 comprises 15 residues. Germline assignment: CDR1 SGHAT and CDR2 FQNNGV. V was clipped by 5 bases and J by 1 base; unmatched bases: 8. Here the CDR3 DNA reads TGTGCCAGCAGCCAACTACCGGGACAGTCCTACGAGCAGTACTTC. It translates to CASSQLPGQSYEQYF.

V gene TRBV5-3 combines with J gene TRBJ2-2; D is unclear. TRBV5-3 is placed among ORFs of uncertain function. The CDR3 spans 14 residues. Trimming removed 2 bases at V and 5 bases at J, with 10 bases between. CDR3 in amino acids: CARSLEKETGELFF. The CDR3 bases are TGTGCCAGAAGCTTAGAGAAGGAAACCGGGGAGCTGTTTTTT.

The V call is TRBV9, the J call TRBJ1-3; the D gene is possibly TRBD1 (6 bases). Germline V gene sequence: CDR1 SGDLS, CDR2 YYNGEE. Trimming took 3 bases from V and 8 from J, leaving 18 bases between them. This CDR3 has 15 amino acids. Written as DNA, the CDR3 is TGTGCCAGCAGCGCCGATTTACAGGGTCCGGACACCATATATTTT. As protein: CASSADLQGPDTIYF.

Worth noting for this clone: The limits of the CDR3 on the DNA are not certain, so only TCRdb's listed CDR3 is given. The chain is built from TRBV7-3 and TRBJ2-1; TRBD1, the table's D call, lacks a check against the DNA. Per the germline V gene, CDR1 is SGHTA and CDR2 is FQGTGA. The CDR3 is made up of 14 amino acids, end residues included. The CDR3 reads CASSPTWGQGSLFF.

The chain recombines TRBV5-1 with TRBJ1-1; TRBD1 agrees at 7 bases. Germline trimming cut 5 bases from V and 1 base from J; bases unmatched to any gene: 8. The CDR3 consists of 15 residues. In germline, CDR1 is SGHRS, CDR2 YFSETQ. In DNA form, the CDR3 reads TGCGCCAGCAGAACCCCCGGGACAGCGAACACTGAAGCTTTCTTT. This encodes CASRTPGTANTEAFF.

V and J are TRBV28 and TRBJ2-1, with D maybe TRBD2 (5 bases). Germline V gene data show CDR1 as MDHEN and CDR2 as SYDVKM. The germline V and J ends were trimmed by 8 bases and 6 bases, with 11 bases remaining between them. The CDR3 covers 12 residues. For the CDR3, the DNA is TGTGCCAGCCGGACTGAGGGCAATGAGCAGTTCTTC. This sequence encodes CASRTEGNEQFF.

The chain couples TRBV28 to TRBJ2-1, with D possibly called TRBD1 or TRBD2 (5 bases each). Trimming stripped 5 bases from V and 14 bases from J, with 16 bases between. CDR3 length: 12 residues. Germline loops: CDR1 MDHEN, CDR2 SYDVKM. In nucleotides, the CDR3 is TGTGCCAGCAGTATCGGGGACGGCCTAAAGTTCTTC. This encodes CASSIGDGLKFF.

The CDR3 protein is CASSQGKFAGGFQETQYF. The CDR3 DNA reads TGTGCCAGCAGCCAAGGGAAGTTCGCAGGGGGCTTTCAAGAGACCCAGTACTTC. The chain links TRBV14 to TRBJ2-5; 8 nucleotides line up with TRBD1. The germline V gene encodes CDR1 SGHDN and CDR2 FVKESK. CDR3 size: 18 residues. V shed 1 base and J 2 bases; nucleotides not matched to a gene: 12.

The chain joins TRBV5-1 to TRBJ2-1; 8 nucleotides match TRBD2. Germline CDR1 and CDR2: SGHRS and YFSETQ. The CDR3 totals 14 residues. J lost 5 bases, V lost 5 bases, and 6 bases had no gene match. The CDR3 reads CASRDTSGNNEQFF. The CDR3 bases are TGCGCCAGCAGAGATACTAGCGGAAACAATGAGCAGTTCTTC.

The chain links TRBV6-5 to TRBJ1-6; perhaps TRBD1 as D (5 bases). Trimming stripped 4 bases from V and 10 bases from J, with 14 bases between. Germline V gives CDR1 MNHEY, CDR2 SVGAGI. The CDR3 extends over 14 amino acids. The CDR3 protein is CASSSRGRGSPLHF. The CDR3 bases are TGTGCCAGCAGTTCGAGGGGACGGGGGTCACCCCTCCACTTT.

Comments on this clone: The sample holds other DNA sequences that translate to the same CDR3. The gene calls are TRBV28 and TRBJ1-5, with no clear D. Germline assignment: CDR1 MDHEN and CDR2 SYDVKM. V was shortened by 2 bases and J by 1 base, with 6 bases between the two germline ends. This CDR3 has 14 amino acids. DNA of the CDR3: TGTGCCAGCAGTTTACGGCAGAGCAATCAGCCCCAGCATTTT. It translates to CASSLRQSNQPQHF. Full variable domain (rest looked up from reference TRBV28 and TRBJ1-5): DVKVTQSSRYLVKRTGEKVFLECVQDMDHENMFWYRQDPGLGLRLIYFSYDVKMKEKGDIPEGYSVSREKKERFSLILESASTNQTSMYLCASSLRQSNQPQHFGDGTRLSIL.

The J gene is TRBJ1-3, the V gene TRBV6-4; TRBD1 is a possible D gene (6 bases). V shed 4 bases and J shed 5 bases, with 12 bases lying between them. Germline assignment: CDR1 MRHNA and CDR2 SNTAGT. The CDR3 covers 14 residues. CDR3 nucleotide sequence: TGTGCCAGCAGTGGTAAGGGGGGCCGAAACACCATATATTTT. This gives the protein CASSGKGGRNTIYF.

The gene calls are TRBV19 and TRBJ2-7; possibly TRBD2 for D (6 bases). This CDR3 is 11 amino acids long. CDR1 LNHDA and CDR2 SQIVND come from the germline V gene (reference sequence). V lost 9 bases to trimming and J lost 11 bases, with 17 bases between them. The CDR3 bases are TGTGCCAGCCTAATCGGACTACGAAAGTACTTC. Residues: CASLIGLRKYF.

The chain combines TRBV14 with TRBJ1-2; the D gene is possibly TRBD1 (6 bases). V lost 6 bases and J lost 6, with 17 bases in between. The length of the CDR3 is 14 residues. The germline V gene encodes CDR1 SGHDN and CDR2 FVKESK. Here the CDR3 reads CASRNQGRRDGYTF. The CDR3 DNA is TGTGCCAGCAGAAACCAGGGGCGCCGGGATGGCTACACCTTC.

A note on this clone: Other DNA sequences in this specimen translate into the identical CDR3. This chain links TRBV9 with TRBJ2-1; perhaps TRBD1 as D (5 bases). CDR1 SGDLS and CDR2 YYNGEE come from the germline V gene. CDR3 size: 15 residues. Trimming left V 2 bases short and J 0 bases short, with 9 bases between. In DNA, the CDR3 is TGTGCCAGCAGCGTGGGGCAAGACTCCTACAATGAGCAGTTCTTC. It yields the protein CASSVGQDSYNEQFF.

This sequence joins TRBV11-2 and TRBJ2-5, with D possibly TRBD2 on 6 matching bases. There are 15 residues in the CDR3. Trimming shortened V by 1 base and J by 5 bases, and 14 bases separated the two germline ends. Germline CDR1 and CDR2: SGHAT and FQNNGV. The CDR3 protein is CASSLGTPAGETQYF. The CDR3 DNA sequence: TGTGCCAGCAGCTTAGGGACCCCGGCGGGGGAGACCCAGTACTTC.

This rearrangement joins TRBV9 to TRBJ2-2; D is undetermined. CDR1 is SGDLS and CDR2 is YYNGEE in the germline V gene. The V gene lost 0 bases and the J gene lost 4 bases, with 7 bases spanning the gap. The CDR3 consists of 14 residues. CDR3 amino acids: CASSVDGFTGELFF. The CDR3 DNA reads TGTGCCAGCAGCGTAGACGGATTCACCGGGGAGCTGTTTTTT.

The rearrangement links TRBV7-2 to TRBJ2-7; 12 bases match TRBD1. The CDR3 is made up of 16 amino acids. Unmatched junction bases numbered 7, after V lost 1 base and J lost 6 bases. The V gene's germline CDR1 is SGHTA and CDR2 FQGNSA. DNA for the CDR3: TGTGCCAGCAGCTTAGTAGGGACAGGGGGCTATAGCGAGCAGTACTTC. It specifies CASSLVGTGGYSEQYF.

This chain connects TRBV4-3 to TRBJ2-7, with D perhaps assigned TRBD1 or TRBD2 (5 bases each). The germline V gene encodes CDR1 LGHNA and CDR2 YSLEER. Trimming shortened V by 0 bases and J by 7 bases, and 10 bases separated the two germline ends. The CDR3 contains 13 residues. CDR3 amino acids: CASSQDGGGEQYF. The CDR3, as DNA: TGCGCCAGCAGCCAAGATGGTGGGGGTGAGCAGTACTTC.

V gene TRBV18 combines with J gene TRBJ1-1; a weak D match, TRBD1 (6 bases). The CDR3 is 16 residues long. Trimming pared 2 bases from V and 4 bases from J, leaving 17 bases between. CDR1 is KGHSH, CDR2 LQKENI, per germline. The CDR3 loop is CASSPLSRGYGTEAFF. The CDR3, as DNA: TGTGCCAGCTCACCATTAAGCAGGGGTTACGGCACTGAAGCTTTCTTT.

The chain employs TRBV29-1 and TRBJ2-3; TRBD2 matches at 9 bases. Germline lookup yields CDR1 SQVTM and CDR2 ANQGSEA. This CDR3 contains 15 residues. Germline trimming cut 4 bases from V and 0 bases from J; bases unmatched to any gene: 5. This CDR3 is CSVVGTSLSTDTQYF. The CDR3 nucleotides read TGCAGCGTTGTTGGGACTAGCCTTAGCACAGATACGCAGTATTTT.

V is TRBV4-2 and J is TRBJ1-2; possible D gene TRBD1, 5 bases. Trimming shortened V by 7 bases and J by 8 bases, and 23 bases separated the two germline ends. Germline assignment: CDR1 LGHNA and CDR2 YNFKEQ. The CDR3 has 15 residues. The CDR3 nucleotides read TGTGCCAGCAAACTAGAGCACGGGACGCCTTTGGGCTACACCTTC. Its protein is CASKLEHGTPLGYTF.

The CDR3 spells CASSASGTSGSYEQYF. The DNA of the CDR3 is TGCGCCAGCAGCGCTTCCGGGACTAGCGGCTCCTACGAGCAGTACTTC. The genes are TRBV5-1 and TRBJ2-7, with 11 bases that match TRBD2. Germline values: CDR1 SGHRS, CDR2 YFSETQ. The CDR3 is 16 residues long. Trimming at V came to 4 bases and at J to 0 bases, leaving 6 bases not matched to a gene.

The chain uses TRBV5-4 and TRBJ2-3; D gene ambiguous. The CDR3 totals 16 residues. V lost 4 bases and J 0 bases, leaving 15 bases between the germline ends. Germline V gene sequence: CDR1 SGHNT, CDR2 YYREEE (reference sequence). The CDR3 here is CASSPRGARSTDTQYF. The CDR3 DNA reads as TGTGCCAGCAGCCCCCGTGGAGCGAGGAGCACAGATACGCAGTATTTT. Based on the CDR3 plus reference TRBV5-4 and TRBJ2-3, the full variable domain is ETGVTQSPTHLIKTRGQQVTLRCSSQSGHNTVSWYQQALGQGPQFIFQYYREEENGRGNFPPRFSGLQFPNYSSELNVNALELDDSALYLCASSPRGARSTDTQYFGPGTRLTVL.

This clone was seen just once. CDR3 coding DNA: TGTGCCAGCAGCCTCCTCGGGGTAAATGAGCAGTTCTTC. It translates to CASSLLGVNEQFF. The chain is built from TRBV4-2 and TRBJ2-1; TRBD2 is a possible D gene (5 bases). Looked up from germline, CDR1 is LGHNA and CDR2 is YNFKEQ. Trimming pared 4 bases from V and 7 bases from J, leaving 11 bases between. This CDR3 has 13 residues.

This chain uses TRBV5-3 with TRBJ2-7, with TRBD1 matching over 9 bases. TRBV5-3 falls under the ORF class, with uncertain function. The CDR3 covers 15 residues. V shed 1 base and J 6 bases; nucleotides not matched to a gene: 8. As DNA, the CDR3 is TGTGCCAGAAGCTTGTGGGGACAGGGAAGTGTCGAGCAGTACTTC. It is translated as CARSLWGQGSVEQYF.